The rows below give T cell receptor beta chains drawn from one sample of a study of blood T cell repertoires in COVID-19. Sequencing was performed with immunoSEQ multiplex PCR; in TCRdb, only in-frame clones are kept and a portion is missing. The data show about 440,000 clones, about 90% seen once. The material sequenced was PBMCs or T cells enriched from blood (not recorded which). All receptors derive from a man younger than 35 who had recovered from COVID-19. The CDR3 runs from the conserved cysteine through the conserved F or W. Fields, in order: clone size, J gene, V gene, D gene, CDR3 protein, CDR3 DNA. D genes are given only for firm matches. Clone size is shown for a subset of rows, as once, few, many or a class of expanded clone.

>-|TRBJ1-2|TRBV29-1|-
CSVEPAGGYTF
TGCAGCGTTGAACCGGCAGGTGGCTACACCTTC
>-|TRBJ1-2|TRBV7-9|TRBD1
CASRRLNRGQEGYGYTF
TGTGCCAGCCGACGGCTGAACCGGGGACAGGAGGGGTATGGCTACACCTTC
>-|TRBJ1-4|TRBV5-1|-
CASSPDLREKLFF
TGCGCCAGCAGTCCGGACCTCCGGGAGAAACTGTTTTTT
>-|TRBJ2-5|TRBV7-2|-
CASSLGQGATQYF
TGTGCCAGCAGCTTAGGCCAGGGTGCGACCCAGTACTTC
>-|TRBJ1-4|TRBV18|TRBD1
CASSPGTGIGEKLFF
TGTGCCAGCTCACCAGGGACAGGGATAGGCGAAAAACTGTTTTTT
>-|TRBJ2-2|TRBV6-5|-
CASSRGPGELFF
TGTGCCAGCAGCAGGGGTCCCGGGGAGCTGTTTTTT
>-|TRBJ1-1|TRBV14|-
CASSQDRGSWTEAFF
TGTGCCAGCAGCCAAGATCGGGGTTCATGGACTGAAGCTTTCTTT
>-|TRBJ1-6|TRBV7-9|-
CASKSPGTPDSPLHF
TGTGCCAGCAAAAGTCCCGGGACACCCGATTCACCCCTCCACTTT
>-|TRBJ1-1|TRBV5-1|-
CASSLDPGMNTEAFF
TGCGCCAGCAGCTTGGATCCGGGGATGAACACTGAAGCTTTCTTT
>-|TRBJ1-6|TRBV7-2|-
CASRPRQSSYNSPLHF
TGTGCCAGCAGACCCCGACAGAGCTCCTATAATTCACCCCTCCACTTT
>-|TRBJ1-1|TRBV7-3|-
CASSLTTGGYEAFF
TGTGCCAGCAGCTTAACCACCGGGGGTTATGAAGCTTTCTTT
>-|TRBJ2-3|TRBV29-1|-
CSVERESTDTQYF
TGCAGCGTTGAGCGAGAGAGCACAGATACGCAGTATTTT
>-|TRBJ2-3|TRBV5-1|TRBD1
CASSLGTGTDTQYF
TGCGCCAGCAGCCTAGGGACAGGCACAGATACGCAGTATTTT
>-|TRBJ1-5|TRBV4-1|-
CASSQGRGYSNQPQHF
TGCGCCAGCAGCCAAGGGCGGGGCTATAGCAATCAGCCCCAGCATTTT
>-|TRBJ1-5|TRBV6-1|-
CASSEATGYQPQHF
TGTGCCAGCAGTGAAGCGACAGGATATCAGCCCCAGCATTTT
>-|TRBJ1-1|TRBV29-1|-
CSVGQRLNTEAFF
TGCAGCGTTGGACAGAGATTGAACACTGAAGCTTTCTTT
>-|TRBJ2-5|TRBV7-9|TRBD2
CASSATSGGTQYF
TGTGCCAGCAGCGCGACTAGCGGGGGGACCCAGTACTTC
>-|TRBJ2-7|TRBV28|-
CASKPPPSSYEQYF
TGTGCCAGCAAGCCTCCTCCGAGCTCCTACGAGCAGTACTTC
>-|TRBJ1-1|TRBV4-1|-
CASSQDLVRWNTEAFF
TGCGCCAGCAGCCAAGATTTGGTCAGGTGGAACACTGAAGCTTTCTTT
>-|TRBJ1-3|TRBV28|-
CASSLSSPPGNTIYF
TGTGCCAGCAGTTTATCAAGCCCCCCTGGAAACACCATATATTTT
>few|TRBJ2-1|TRBV9|-
CASSVGPVPSSYNEQFF
TGTGCCAGCAGCGTAGGCCCGGTCCCGAGCTCCTACAATGAGCAGTTCTTC
>-|TRBJ1-1|TRBV28|-
CASSLSLQGRTEAFF
TGTGCCAGCAGTTTATCTTTACAGGGCCGAACTGAAGCTTTCTTT
>-|TRBJ1-3|TRBV7-2|-
CASSLEGGSGNTIYF
TGTGCCAGCAGCTTAGAAGGAGGATCTGGAAACACCATATATTTT